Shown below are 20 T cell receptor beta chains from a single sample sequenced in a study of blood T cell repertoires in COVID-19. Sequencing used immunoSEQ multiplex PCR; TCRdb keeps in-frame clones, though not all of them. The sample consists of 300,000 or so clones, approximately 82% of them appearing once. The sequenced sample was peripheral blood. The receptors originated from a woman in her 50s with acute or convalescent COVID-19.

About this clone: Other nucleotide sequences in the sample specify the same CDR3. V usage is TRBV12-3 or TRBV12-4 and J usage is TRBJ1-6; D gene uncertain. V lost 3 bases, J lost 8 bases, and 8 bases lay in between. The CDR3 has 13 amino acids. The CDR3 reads CASSFGADSPLHF. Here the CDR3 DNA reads TGTGCCAGCAGTTTCGGTGCGGATTCACCCCTCCACTTT.

CDR3 sequence reads: CSAGDSAEQFF. The CDR3 nucleotides are TGCAGTGCTGGGGACAGTGCCGAGCAGTTCTTC. The chain is built from TRBV20-1 and TRBJ2-1, with 7 bases lining up with TRBD1. V lost 5 bases and J lost 10; bases outside the gene matches: 5. CDR1 and CDR2 from the germline V gene are DFQATT and SNEGSKA (reference sequence). The CDR3 sequence is 11 residues long.

The CDR3 sequence is CASSAITGTSSYNEQFF. DNA of the CDR3: TGTGCCAGCAGTGCTATTACCGGGACTAGCTCCTACAATGAGCAGTTCTTC. The chain is built from TRBV2 and TRBJ2-1, with 8 bases that match TRBD2. Germline V gene sequence: CDR1 SNHLY, CDR2 FYNNEI. The CDR3 runs 17 residues. The V gene end was trimmed by 4 bases and the J gene end by 0 bases; junction bases not matched to a gene: 8. Variable domain in full (rest from reference TRBV2 and TRBJ2-1): EPEVTQTPSHQVTQMGQEVILRCVPISNHLYFYWYRQILGQKVEFLVSFYNNEISEKSEIFDDQFSVERPDGSNFTLKIRSTKLEDSAMYFCASSAITGTSSYNEQFFGPGTRLTVL.

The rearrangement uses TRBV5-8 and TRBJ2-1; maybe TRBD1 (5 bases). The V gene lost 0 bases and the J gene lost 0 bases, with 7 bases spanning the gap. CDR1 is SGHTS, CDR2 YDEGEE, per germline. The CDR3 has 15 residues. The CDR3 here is CASSLGRASYNEQFF. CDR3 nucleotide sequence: TGTGCCAGCAGCTTGGGCAGGGCCTCCTACAATGAGCAGTTCTTC.

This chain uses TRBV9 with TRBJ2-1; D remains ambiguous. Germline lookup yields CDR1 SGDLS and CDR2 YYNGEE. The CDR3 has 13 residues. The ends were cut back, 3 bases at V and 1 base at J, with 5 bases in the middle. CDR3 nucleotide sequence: TGTGCCAGCAGCGGCGGATCCTACAATGAGCAGTTCTTC. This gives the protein CASSGGSYNEQFF.

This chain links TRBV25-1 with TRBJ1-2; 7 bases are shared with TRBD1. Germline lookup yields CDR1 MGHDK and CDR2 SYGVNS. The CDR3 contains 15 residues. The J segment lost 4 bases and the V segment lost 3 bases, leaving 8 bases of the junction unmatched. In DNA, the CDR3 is TGTGCCAGCAGTGAGGGCCCAGGGGGAGGCTATGGCTACACCTTC. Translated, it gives CASSEGPGGGYGYTF.

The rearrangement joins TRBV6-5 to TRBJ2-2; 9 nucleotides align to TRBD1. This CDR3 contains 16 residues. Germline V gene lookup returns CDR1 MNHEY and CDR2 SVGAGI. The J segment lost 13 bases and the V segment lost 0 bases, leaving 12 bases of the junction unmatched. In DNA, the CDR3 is TGTGCCAGCAGTTACTCCGGGACAGGGATAGTCGGACCGCTGTTTTTT. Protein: CASSYSGTGIVGPLFF.

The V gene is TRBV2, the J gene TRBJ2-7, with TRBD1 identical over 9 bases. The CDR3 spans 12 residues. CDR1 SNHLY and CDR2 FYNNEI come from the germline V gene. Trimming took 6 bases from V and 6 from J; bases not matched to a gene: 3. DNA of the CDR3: TGTGCCAGCAGCGTGGACAGGGGCGAGCAGTACGTC. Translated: CASSVDRGEQYV.

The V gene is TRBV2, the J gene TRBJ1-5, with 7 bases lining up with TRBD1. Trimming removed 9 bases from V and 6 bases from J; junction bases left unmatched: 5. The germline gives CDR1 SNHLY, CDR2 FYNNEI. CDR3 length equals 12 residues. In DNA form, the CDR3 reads TGTGCCAGTTCCAGGGGGACTCAGCCCCAGCATTTT. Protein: CASSRGTQPQHF.

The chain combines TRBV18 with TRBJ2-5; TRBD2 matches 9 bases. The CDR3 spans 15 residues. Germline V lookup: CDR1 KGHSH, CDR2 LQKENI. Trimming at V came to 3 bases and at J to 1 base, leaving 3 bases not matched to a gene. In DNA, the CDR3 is TGTGCCAGCTCACCCGCGGGGGGGGGCCAAGAGACCCAGTACTTC. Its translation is CASSPAGGGQETQYF.

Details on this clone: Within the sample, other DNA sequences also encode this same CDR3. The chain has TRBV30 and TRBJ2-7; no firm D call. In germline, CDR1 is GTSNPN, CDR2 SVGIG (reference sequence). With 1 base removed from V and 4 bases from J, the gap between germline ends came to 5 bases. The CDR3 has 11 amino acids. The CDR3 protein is CAWSGGYEQYF. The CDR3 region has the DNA TGTGCCTGGAGTGGAGGTTACGAGCAGTACTTC.

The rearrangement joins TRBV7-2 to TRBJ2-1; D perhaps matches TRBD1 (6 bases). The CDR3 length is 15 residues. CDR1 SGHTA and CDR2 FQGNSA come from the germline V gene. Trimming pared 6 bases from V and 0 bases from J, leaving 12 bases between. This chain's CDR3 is CASREGDGSYNEQFF. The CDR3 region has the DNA TGTGCCAGCAGAGAGGGGGACGGCTCCTACAATGAGCAGTTCTTC.

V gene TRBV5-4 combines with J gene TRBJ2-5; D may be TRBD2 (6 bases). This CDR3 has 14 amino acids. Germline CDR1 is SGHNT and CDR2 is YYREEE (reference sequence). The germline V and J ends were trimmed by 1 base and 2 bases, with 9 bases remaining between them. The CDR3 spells CASSLHGGQETQYF. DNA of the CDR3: TGTGCCAGCAGCTTGCACGGGGGTCAAGAGACCCAGTACTTC.

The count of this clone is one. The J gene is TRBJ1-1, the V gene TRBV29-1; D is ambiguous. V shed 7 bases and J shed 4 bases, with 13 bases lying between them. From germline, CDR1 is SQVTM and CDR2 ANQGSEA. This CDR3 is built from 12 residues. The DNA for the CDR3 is TGCAGCGCCTACCACCCCCCCACTGAAGCTTTCTTT. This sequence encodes CSAYHPPTEAFF.

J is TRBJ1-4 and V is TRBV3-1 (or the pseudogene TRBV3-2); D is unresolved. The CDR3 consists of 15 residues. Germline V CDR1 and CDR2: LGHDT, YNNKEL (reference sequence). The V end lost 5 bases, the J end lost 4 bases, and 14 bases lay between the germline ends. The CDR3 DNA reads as TGTGCCAGCAGCGATCCGACAAGCTTTAATGAAAAACTGTTTTTT. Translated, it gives CASSDPTSFNEKLFF.

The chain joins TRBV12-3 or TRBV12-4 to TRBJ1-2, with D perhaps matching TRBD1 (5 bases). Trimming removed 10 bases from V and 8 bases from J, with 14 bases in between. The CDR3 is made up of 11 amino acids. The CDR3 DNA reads TGTGCCACCTTGGCGGGGGTCGGCTACACCTTC. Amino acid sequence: CATLAGVGYTF.

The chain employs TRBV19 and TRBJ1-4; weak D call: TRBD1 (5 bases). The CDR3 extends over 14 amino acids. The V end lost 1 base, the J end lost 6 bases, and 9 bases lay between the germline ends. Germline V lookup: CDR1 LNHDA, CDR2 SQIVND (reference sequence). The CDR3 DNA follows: TGTGCCAGTAGTATAGCTTCGACAGATGAAAAACTGTTTTTT. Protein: CASSIASTDEKLFF.

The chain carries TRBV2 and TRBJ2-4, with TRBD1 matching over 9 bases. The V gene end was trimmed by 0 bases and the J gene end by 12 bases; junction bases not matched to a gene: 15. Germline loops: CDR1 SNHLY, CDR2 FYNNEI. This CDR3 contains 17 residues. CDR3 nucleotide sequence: TGTGCCAGCAGTGAAGCCCGGGACAGGGATGGACCCAGGGCTCAGTACTTC. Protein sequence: CASSEARDRDGPRAQYF.

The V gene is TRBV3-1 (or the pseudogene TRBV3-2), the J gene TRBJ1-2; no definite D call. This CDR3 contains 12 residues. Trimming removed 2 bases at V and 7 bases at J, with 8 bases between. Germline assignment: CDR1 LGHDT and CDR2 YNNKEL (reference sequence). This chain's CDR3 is CASSQRETGYTF. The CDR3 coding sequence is TGTGCCAGCAGCCAACGAGAAACTGGCTACACCTTC.

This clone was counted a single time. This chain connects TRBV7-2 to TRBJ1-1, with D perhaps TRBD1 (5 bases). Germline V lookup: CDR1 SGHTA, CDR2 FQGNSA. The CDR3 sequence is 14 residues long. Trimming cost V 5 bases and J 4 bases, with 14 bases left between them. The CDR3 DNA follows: TGTGCCAGCAGCCTCCATGGAAGGGGCACTGAAGCTTTCTTT. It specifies CASSLHGRGTEAFF.